Sequencing of this T cell receptor (beta chain) was carried out in a study of naive and memory T cell subsets. As to this clonotype: Its target is not known.

Whole-study findings and limits: Over 90% of naive TCR sequences appeared only once after error correction, unlike memory subsets. Diversity fell and Gini index rose from naive through CM, EM, EMRA. Activation and differentiation may alter RNA-based TCR counts.

An equimolar mix of two oligonucleotides served as the beta constant-region primer for TRBC1 and TRBC2. The ligated cDNA underwent four PCR rounds using SP2 and nested alpha and beta constant-region primers. Each CDR3 protein gets one entry after TCRdb re-called the UMI-ligation and nested PCR reads with MiXCR. The sample lists more than 100,000 distinct CDR3 sequences, just over 35% occurring once. The CDR3 is 12 residues long. Between the trimmed V and J ends, which lost 1 base and 3 bases, there was a span of 7 bases. CDR1 and CDR2 from the germline V gene are SQVTM and ANQGSEA. CMV status came from CD4+ IFNgamma after overnight CMV lysate stimulation.

The chain has TRBV29-1 and TRBJ2-7; D call uncertain. This sequence originates from a human donor in good health. The specimen was central memory CD4+ T cells from blood. The DNA of the CDR3 is TGCAGCGTTGAAGGGCACAACTACGAGCAGTACTTC. Protein: CSVEGHNYEQYF.